This T cell receptor (beta chain) comes out of a study of CD8 T cells in ankylosing spondylitis. This clonotype was seen repeatedly, ten times or more. What it binds is unknown. Making the TCR beta libraries involved quantitative 5'-RACE with molecular barcodes. TCRdb used MiXCR to reprocess the 5' RACE reads, holding one entry per CDR3 protein. The top ten hold approximately 9.9% of the sample, which has approximately 200,000 distinct CDR3 sequences, over 10% seen once. Findings of the study overall: Matched ankylosing spondylitis synovial fluid reportedly contained a significantly enriched population of disease-linked clones. Within ankylosing spondylitis blood, a TCR beta motif made up of under 10 highly homologous variants appeared to be characteristic.

Sequenced sample: blood, either unsorted or a sorted T cell fraction (not recorded which). This receptor was identified in a female donor with ankylosing spondylitis or in good health (not recorded which).

The CDR3 protein is CASSQETGSTEAFF. DNA of the CDR3: TGCGCCAGCAGCCAAGAGACAGGGTCCACTGAAGCTTTCTTT. The genes are TRBV4-1 and TRBJ1-1; TRBD1 agrees at 7 bases. The CDR3 totals 14 residues. The trim removed 0 bases at V and 4 bases at J, leaving 2 bases unmatched. The germline gives CDR1 MGHRA, CDR2 YSYEKL.